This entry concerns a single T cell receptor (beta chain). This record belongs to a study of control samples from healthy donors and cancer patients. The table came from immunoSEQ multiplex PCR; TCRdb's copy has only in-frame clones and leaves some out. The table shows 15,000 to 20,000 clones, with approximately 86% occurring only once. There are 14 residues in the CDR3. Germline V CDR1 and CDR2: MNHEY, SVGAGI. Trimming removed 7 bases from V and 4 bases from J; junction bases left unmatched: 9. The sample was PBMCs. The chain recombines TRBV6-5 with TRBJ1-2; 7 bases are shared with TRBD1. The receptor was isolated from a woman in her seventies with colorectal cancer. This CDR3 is CASNRQGLSYGYTF. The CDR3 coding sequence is TGTGCCAGCAATAGACAGGGACTTAGCTATGGCTACACCTTC.